This is a list of T cell receptor beta chains from one sample in a study of T cell responses to AZD1222 COVID-19 vaccine. Here immunoSEQ multiplex PCR was the method, and the copy in TCRdb shows in-frame clones only, minus some. Here the sample spans about 180,000 clones, nearly 95% being singletons. This specimen was peripheral blood, taken 28 days after the second AZD1222 dose. These receptor sequences come from an adult who received the AZD1222 COVID-19 vaccine. Both conserved end residues are part of each CDR3. A D gene is named only where the DNA matches it firmly. Clone size is shown for a subset of rows, as once, few, many or a class of expanded clone.

D	length	size	V	J	DNA	CDR3
TRBD2	16	-	TRBV11-2	TRBJ2-2	TGTGCCAGCACCCCGTTTAGCGGGGCGAACACCGGGGAGCTGTTTTTT	CASTPFSGANTGELFF
-	11	-	TRBV18	TRBJ2-1	TGTGCCAGCTCACCACTCGATGAGCAGTTCTTC	CASSPLDEQFF
TRBD1	21	-	TRBV9	TRBJ2-5	TGTGCCAGCAGCGTAGAGGGCGATGGGGGACAGGGGATTAGGCACCAAGAGACCCAGTACTTC	CASSVEGDGGQGIRHQETQYF
-	13	-	TRBV5-1	TRBJ2-7	TGCGCCAGCAGCTGGGACCCTCGAAACGAGCAGTACTTC	CASSWDPRNEQYF
TRBD1	16	-	TRBV23-1	TRBJ1-2	TGCGCCAGCAGTCACCGGGACAGGGGGCCAGGCTATGGCTACACCTTC	CASSHRDRGPGYGYTF
TRBD1	15	-	TRBV7-2	TRBJ2-7	TGTGCCAGCAGCTCCGACAGGGGGCGTCCGAACGAGCAGTACTTC	CASSSDRGRPNEQYF
TRBD1	16	-	TRBV4-3	TRBJ1-3	TGCGCCAGCAGCCAAGTCTGGACAGGGGGGCGAAACACCATATATTTT	CASSQVWTGGRNTIYF
-	18	-	TRBV6-2/TRBV6-3	TRBJ2-7	TGTGCCAGCAGTTACTCTGCAGGGTCACTGTTGAGGTCTTACGAGCAGTACTTC	CASSYSAGSLLRSYEQYF
TRBD2	14	-	TRBV11-2	TRBJ2-1	TGTGCCAGCAGCCCTACTAGCGGGAGAGGGGAGCAGTTCTTC	CASSPTSGRGEQFF
-	14	-	TRBV24-1	TRBJ2-3	TGTGCCACCAGTGATGCATCCAGAGGCGATACGCAGTATTTT	CATSDASRGDTQYF
-	14	-	TRBV5-1	TRBJ2-7	TGCGCCAGCAGAGGTGTAATTACCTCCTACGAGCAGTACTTC	CASRGVITSYEQYF
-	15	-	TRBV15	TRBJ2-1	TGTGCCACCAGCAAGTCGGGACTCCCGCTTGAGGAGCAGTTCTTC	CATSKSGLPLEEQFF
TRBD2	20	-	TRBV5-1	TRBJ2-3	TGCGCCAGCAGCTCGCCTCAGCCTAGCGGGAGGGTCACTAGCACAGATACGCAGTATTTT	CASSSPQPSGRVTSTDTQYF
TRBD1	17	-	TRBV4-1	TRBJ2-7	TGCGCCAGCAGCGACCGGACAGGGGGCAGATTAAGAAGCGAGCAGTACTTC	CASSDRTGGRLRSEQYF
TRBD2	17	-	TRBV7-9	TRBJ2-7	TGTGCCAGCGCCCTGGCCGGGACTAGCGGGATTTCGAAAGAGCAGTACTTC	CASALAGTSGISKEQYF
TRBD1	19	-	TRBV7-8	TRBJ1-1	TGTGCCAGCAGCTTATTGTTAGGACAGGGAACACCCCGGAACACTGAAGCTTTCTTT	CASSLLLGQGTPRNTEAFF
-	18	-	TRBV7-3	TRBJ1-1	TGTGCCAGCAGCTTAAGGGCAAGTTCGACATCTGTGGGCACTGAAGCTTTCTTT	CASSLRASSTSVGTEAFF
TRBD2	17	-	TRBV9	TRBJ2-2	TGTGCCAGCAGCGGCCGGACTAGCGGGGGGAACACCGGGGAGCTGTTTTTT	CASSGRTSGGNTGELFF
TRBD2	17	-	TRBV2	TRBJ2-5	TGTGCCAGCAGTGAAGTTTCTGCCAGGGAGGGTCAAGAGACCCAGTACTTC	CASSEVSAREGQETQYF
-	12	-	TRBV6-5	TRBJ1-2	TGTGCCAGCAGTTTAGGGGATATGGGCTACACCTTC	CASSLGDMGYTF
-	15	-	TRBV10-2	TRBJ1-5	TGCGCCAGCAGTGAGTCGAGACTGGGCAATCAGCCCCAGCATTTT	CASSESRLGNQPQHF
-	11	-	TRBV6-5	TRBJ1-2	TGTGCCAGCAGTTTTGCGGGGGGCTACACCTTC	CASSFAGGYTF
-	13	-	TRBV27	TRBJ2-7	TGTGCCAGCAGTTTACAGATGACCTACGAGCAGTACTTC	CASSLQMTYEQYF
-	13	-	TRBV19	TRBJ1-1	TGTGCCAGTAGTATGCGGGGATCGACTGAAGCTTTCTTT	CASSMRGSTEAFF
-	17	once	TRBV21-1	TRBJ2-7	TGTGCCAGCAGCAAAGATTGCCCTGATAGCGGAACCTACGAGCAGTACTTC	CASSKDCPDSGTYEQYF
TRBD2	15	-	TRBV2	TRBJ2-1	TGTGCCAGCGCAGACGGGACTAGCGGGAACAATGAGCAGTTCTTC	CASADGTSGNNEQFF
TRBD1	15	-	TRBV30	TRBJ1-6	TGTGCCTGGGGGACAGGCAGCTCCTATAATTCACCCCTCCACTTT	CAWGTGSSYNSPLHF
TRBD1	16	-	TRBV3-1/TRBV3-2	TRBJ2-7	TGTGCCAGCAGCCATCGAATCGGGGACAGGGGATACGAGCAGTACTTC	CASSHRIGDRGYEQYF
-	18	-	TRBV30	TRBJ1-6	TGTGCCTGGAGTGTAAGTCTGGTGCTAGGCACCTATAATTCACCCCTCCACTTT	CAWSVSLVLGTYNSPLHF
TRBD1	15	-	TRBV28	TRBJ1-3	TGTGCCAGCACCCCCGGGACAGCCTCTGGAAACACCATATATTTT	CASTPGTASGNTIYF
-	13	once	TRBV29-1	TRBJ2-7	TGCAGCGTCCGACCTGACGAGGCCTACGAGCAGTACTTC	CSVRPDEAYEQYF
TRBD2	16	once	TRBV6-6	TRBJ2-1	TGTGCCAGCAGCCCACCCGGACTAGCGGGAATCAATGAGCAGTTCTTC	CASSPPGLAGINEQFF
TRBD2	15	-	TRBV7-8	TRBJ2-5	TGTGCCAGCAGCGGCCAACTAGCGGCCAAAGAGACCCAGTACTTC	CASSGQLAAKETQYF
-	14	few	TRBV6-6	TRBJ1-1	TGTGCCAGCAGTTACAACAGGCGGAACACTGAAGCTTTCTTT	CASSYNRRNTEAFF
TRBD2	17	-	TRBV4-2	TRBJ2-5	TGTGCCAGCAGCCAAGCCTACGGACTAGCGGGAGAAGAGACCCAGTACTTC	CASSQAYGLAGEETQYF
TRBD2	18	-	TRBV7-9	TRBJ2-1	TGTGCCAGCAGCTTAGCTAATTATTTGCGGGAGTCGTGGAATGAGCAGTTCTTC	CASSLANYLRESWNEQFF
TRBD2	14	-	TRBV7-2	TRBJ2-1	TGTGCCAGCAGCTTTGGCGGGGGGGTGAATGAGCAGTTCTTC	CASSFGGGVNEQFF
TRBD2	15	once	TRBV28	TRBJ2-7	TGTGCCAGCACCCCGCAAGCGGGAGGGCCCTACGAGCAGTACTTC	CASTPQAGGPYEQYF
TRBD1	18	once	TRBV11-2	TRBJ2-1	TGTGCCAGCAGCTTATATTTTCCGAGACAGGGGTATTACAATGAGCAGTTCTTC	CASSLYFPRQGYYNEQFF
TRBD1	14	-	TRBV7-3	TRBJ1-3	TGTGCCAGCAGACAGGGGGTCACTGGAAACACCATATATTTT	CASRQGVTGNTIYF
-	13	once	TRBV2	TRBJ1-5	TGTGCCAGCAGTGAAGATGTGTGGGGACCCCAGCATTTT	CASSEDVWGPQHF
TRBD1	17	-	TRBV18	TRBJ1-4	TGTGCCAGCTCTCCACCGGGACAGGGGAGAGCTAATGAAAAACTGTTTTTT	CASSPPGQGRANEKLFF
-	15	once	TRBV11-2	TRBJ2-1	TGTGCCAGCAGCGCCGTGTTGGAGGTCTACAATGAGCAGTTCTTC	CASSAVLEVYNEQFF
TRBD2	16	-	TRBV7-8	TRBJ2-2	TGTGCCAGCAGCTTAGAAGGTAGCGGGAGCACCGGGGAGCTGTTTTTT	CASSLEGSGSTGELFF
TRBD2	15	-	TRBV4-3	TRBJ2-1	TGCGCCAGCAGCCGGACTAGCGGGTTCTACAATGAGCAGTTCTTC	CASSRTSGFYNEQFF
TRBD2	16	-	TRBV3-1/TRBV3-2	TRBJ2-5	TGTGCCAGCAGCCAAGGACTAGCGGGGTACCAAGAGACCCAGTACTTC	CASSQGLAGYQETQYF
-	14	-	TRBV3-1/TRBV3-2	TRBJ2-7	TGTGCCAGCAGCCAGAGGGGCAGCTCCTACGAGCAGTACTTC	CASSQRGSSYEQYF
-	13	-	TRBV6-5	TRBJ1-2	TGTGCCAGCAGTCCGACAGCCAACTATGGCTACACCTTC	CASSPTANYGYTF
-	16	once	TRBV28	TRBJ2-7	TGTGCCAGCAGTAAACCCAGAGGGGGGGCGCGTGACGAGCAGTACTTC	CASSKPRGGARDEQYF
-	17	-	TRBV7-3	TRBJ1-3	TGTGCCAGCAGCTTAAAAGGGCCCGTAGCCTCTGGAAACACCATATATTTT	CASSLKGPVASGNTIYF
-	15	-	TRBV10-3	TRBJ1-6	TGTGCCACGCAGAAAAAGGAGGGTCCGAATTCACCCCTCCACTTT	CATQKKEGPNSPLHF
TRBD1	15	-	TRBV30	TRBJ1-4	TGTGCCTGGAGTGTAGGGACAGGGGGATTTGAAAAACTGTTTTTT	CAWSVGTGGFEKLFF
-	14	-	TRBV28	TRBJ2-5	TGTGCCAGCAGTTTACCGGCAGCTGAAGAGACCCAGTACTTC	CASSLPAAEETQYF